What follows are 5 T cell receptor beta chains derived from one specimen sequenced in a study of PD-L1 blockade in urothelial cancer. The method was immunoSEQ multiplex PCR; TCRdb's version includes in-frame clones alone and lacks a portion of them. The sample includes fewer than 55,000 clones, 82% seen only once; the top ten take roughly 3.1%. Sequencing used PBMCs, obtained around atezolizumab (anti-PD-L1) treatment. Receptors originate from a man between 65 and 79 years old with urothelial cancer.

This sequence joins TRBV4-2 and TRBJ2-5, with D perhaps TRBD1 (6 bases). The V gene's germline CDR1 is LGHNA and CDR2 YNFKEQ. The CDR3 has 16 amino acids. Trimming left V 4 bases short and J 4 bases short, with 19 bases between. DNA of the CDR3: TGTGCCAGCAGCCCCTCAGATCAGGGGTTCTCAGAGACCCAGTACTTC. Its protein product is CASSPSDQGFSETQYF.

CDR3 sequence reads: CASSSSYGRDGELFF. The CDR3 nucleotides are TGCGCCAGCAGCTCCTCGTATGGGCGCGACGGGGAGCTGTTTTTT. The chain is built from TRBV5-1 and TRBJ2-2; no definite D call. Germline CDR1 SGHRS, CDR2 YFSETQ. The V and J ends lost 3 bases and 7 bases respectively, with 16 bases between them. The CDR3 sequence is 15 residues long.

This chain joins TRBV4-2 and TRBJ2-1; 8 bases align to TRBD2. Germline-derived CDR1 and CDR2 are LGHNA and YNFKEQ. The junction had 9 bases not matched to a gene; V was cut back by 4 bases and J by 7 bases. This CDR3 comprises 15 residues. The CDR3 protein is CASSRGGLGVNEQFF. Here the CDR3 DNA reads TGTGCCAGCAGCCGAGGGGGACTAGGGGTGAATGAGCAGTTCTTC.

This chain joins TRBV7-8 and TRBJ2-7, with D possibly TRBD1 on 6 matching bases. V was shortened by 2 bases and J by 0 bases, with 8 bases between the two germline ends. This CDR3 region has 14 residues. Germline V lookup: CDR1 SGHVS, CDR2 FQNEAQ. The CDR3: CASSLPGDSYEQYF. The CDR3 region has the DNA TGTGCCAGCAGCTTACCAGGGGACTCCTACGAGCAGTACTTC.

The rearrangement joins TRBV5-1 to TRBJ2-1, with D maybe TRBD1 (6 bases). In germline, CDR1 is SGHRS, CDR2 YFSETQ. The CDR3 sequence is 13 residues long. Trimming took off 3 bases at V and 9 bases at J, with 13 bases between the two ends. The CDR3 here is CASSWRTAGEQFF. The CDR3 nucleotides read TGCGCCAGCAGCTGGCGGACAGCAGGTGAGCAGTTCTTC.